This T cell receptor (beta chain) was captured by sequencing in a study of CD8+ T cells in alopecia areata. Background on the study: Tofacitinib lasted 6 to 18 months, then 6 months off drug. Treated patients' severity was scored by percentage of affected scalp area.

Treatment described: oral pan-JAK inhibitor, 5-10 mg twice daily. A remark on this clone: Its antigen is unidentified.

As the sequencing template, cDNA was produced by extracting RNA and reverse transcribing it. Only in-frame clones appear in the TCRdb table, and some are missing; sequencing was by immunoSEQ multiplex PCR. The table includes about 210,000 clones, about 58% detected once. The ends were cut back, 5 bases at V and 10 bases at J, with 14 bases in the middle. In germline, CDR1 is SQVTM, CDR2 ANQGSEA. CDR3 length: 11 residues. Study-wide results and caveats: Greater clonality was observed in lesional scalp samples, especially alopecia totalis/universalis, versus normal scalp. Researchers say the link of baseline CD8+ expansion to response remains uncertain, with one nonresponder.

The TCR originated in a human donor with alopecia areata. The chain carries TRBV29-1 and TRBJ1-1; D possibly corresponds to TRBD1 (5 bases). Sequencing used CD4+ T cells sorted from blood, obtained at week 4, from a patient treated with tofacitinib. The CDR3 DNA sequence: TGCAGCGTTCCGTTTAGGGGCGCAGCTTTCTTT. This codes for CSVPFRGAAFF.